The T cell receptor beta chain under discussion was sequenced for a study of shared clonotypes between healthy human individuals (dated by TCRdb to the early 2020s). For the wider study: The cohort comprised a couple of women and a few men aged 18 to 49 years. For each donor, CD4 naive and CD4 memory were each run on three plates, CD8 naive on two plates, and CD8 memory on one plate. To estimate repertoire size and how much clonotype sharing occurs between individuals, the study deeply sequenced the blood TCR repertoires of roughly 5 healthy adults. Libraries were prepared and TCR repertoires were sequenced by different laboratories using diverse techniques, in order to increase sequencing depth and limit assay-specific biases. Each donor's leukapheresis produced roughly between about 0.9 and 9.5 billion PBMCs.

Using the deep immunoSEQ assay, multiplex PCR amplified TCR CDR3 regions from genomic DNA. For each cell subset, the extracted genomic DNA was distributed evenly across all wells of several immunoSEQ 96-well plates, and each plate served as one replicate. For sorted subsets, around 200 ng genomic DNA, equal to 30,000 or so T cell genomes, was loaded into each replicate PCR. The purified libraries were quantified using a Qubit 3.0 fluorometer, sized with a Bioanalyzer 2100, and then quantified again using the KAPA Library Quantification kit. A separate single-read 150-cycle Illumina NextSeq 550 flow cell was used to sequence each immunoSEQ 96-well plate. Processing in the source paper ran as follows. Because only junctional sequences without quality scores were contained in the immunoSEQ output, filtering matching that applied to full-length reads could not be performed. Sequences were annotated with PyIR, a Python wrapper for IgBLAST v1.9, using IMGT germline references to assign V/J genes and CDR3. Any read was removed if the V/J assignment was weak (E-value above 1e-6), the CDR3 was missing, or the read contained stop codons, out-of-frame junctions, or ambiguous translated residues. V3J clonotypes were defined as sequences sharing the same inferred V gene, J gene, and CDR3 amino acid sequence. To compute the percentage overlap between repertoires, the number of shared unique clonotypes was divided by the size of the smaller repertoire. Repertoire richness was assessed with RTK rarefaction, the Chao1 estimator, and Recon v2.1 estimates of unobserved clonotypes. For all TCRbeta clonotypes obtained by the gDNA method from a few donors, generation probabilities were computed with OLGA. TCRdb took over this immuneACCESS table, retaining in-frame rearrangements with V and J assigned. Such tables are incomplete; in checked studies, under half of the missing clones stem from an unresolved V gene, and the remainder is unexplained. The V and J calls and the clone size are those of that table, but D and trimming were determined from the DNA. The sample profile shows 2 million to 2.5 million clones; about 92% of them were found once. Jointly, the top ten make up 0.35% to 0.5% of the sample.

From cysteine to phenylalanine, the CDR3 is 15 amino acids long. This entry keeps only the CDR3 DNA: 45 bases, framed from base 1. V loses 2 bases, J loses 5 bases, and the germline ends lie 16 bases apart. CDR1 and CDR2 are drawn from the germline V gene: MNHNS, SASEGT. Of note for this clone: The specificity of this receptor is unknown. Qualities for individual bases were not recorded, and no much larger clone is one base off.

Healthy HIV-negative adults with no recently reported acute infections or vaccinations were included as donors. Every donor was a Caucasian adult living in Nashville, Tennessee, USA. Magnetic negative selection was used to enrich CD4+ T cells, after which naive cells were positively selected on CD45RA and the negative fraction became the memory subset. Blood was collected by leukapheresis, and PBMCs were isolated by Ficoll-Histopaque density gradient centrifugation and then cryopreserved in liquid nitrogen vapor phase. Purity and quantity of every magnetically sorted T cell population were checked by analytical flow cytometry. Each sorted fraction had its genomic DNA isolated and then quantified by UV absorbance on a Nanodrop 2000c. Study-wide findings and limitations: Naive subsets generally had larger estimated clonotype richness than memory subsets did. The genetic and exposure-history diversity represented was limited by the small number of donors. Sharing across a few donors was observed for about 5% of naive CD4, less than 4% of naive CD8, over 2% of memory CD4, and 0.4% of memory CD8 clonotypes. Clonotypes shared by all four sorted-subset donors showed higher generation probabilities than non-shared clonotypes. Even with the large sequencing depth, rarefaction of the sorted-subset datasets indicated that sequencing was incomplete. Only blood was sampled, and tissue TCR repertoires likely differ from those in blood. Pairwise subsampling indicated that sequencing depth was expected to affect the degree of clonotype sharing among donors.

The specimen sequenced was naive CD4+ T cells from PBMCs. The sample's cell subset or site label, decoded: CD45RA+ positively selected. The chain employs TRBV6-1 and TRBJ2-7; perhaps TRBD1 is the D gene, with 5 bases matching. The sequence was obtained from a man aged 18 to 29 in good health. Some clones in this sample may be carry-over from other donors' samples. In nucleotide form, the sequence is TGTGCCAGCAGTGAAACGGGCAGGGAACCTGACGAGCAGTACTTC. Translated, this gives CASSETGREPDEQYF.